The 21 T cell receptor beta chains reported below all come from one sample, sequenced in a study of breast tumors, draining lymph nodes, adjacent tissues. Axillary draining lymph nodes of breast cancer patients supplied the node samples. TCRdb reanalysed the multiplex PCR reads using MiXCR and keeps one entry per CDR3 protein. The data show about 230,000 distinct CDR3 sequences, 32% seen once. The specimen sequenced was axillary lymph node tissue. The receptors shown here come from a female donor with breast cancer. Some clones in this sample may be carry-over from other donors' samples.

This clonotype was counted ten times or more. The chain is built from TRBV13 and TRBJ2-3, with TRBD2 matching over 10 bases. V lost 2 bases to trimming and J lost 2 bases; unmatched junction nucleotides: 4. This CDR3 has 16 residues. Germline loops: CDR1 PRHDT, CDR2 FYEKMQ (reference sequence). The CDR3 sequence is CASSLQAGGSTDTQYF. The CDR3 DNA follows: TGTGCCAGCAGCTTACAAGCGGGAGGGTCCACAGATACGCAGTATTTT.

This clonotype has ten or more counts. The rearrangement links TRBV9 to TRBJ2-7; weak D call: TRBD2 (6 bases). CDR1 is SGDLS, CDR2 YYNGEE, per germline. V was shortened by 3 bases and J by 0 bases, with 19 bases between the two germline ends. The CDR3 loop spans 17 amino acids. The CDR3 here is CASSAGPPGLSSYEQYF. The CDR3 nucleotides are TGTGCCAGCAGCGCAGGACCTCCGGGACTCAGCTCCTACGAGCAGTACTTC.

This clonotype occurred many times. The CDR3 DNA follows: TGTGCCTTCTCAGACAGGGATTGCTCTGGAAACACCATATATTTT. As protein: CAFSDRDCSGNTIYF. The chain is built from TRBV24-1 and TRBJ1-3, with 7 bases matching TRBD1. CDR1 and CDR2 (germline): KGHDR, SFDVKD. The junction had 10 bases not matched to a gene; V was cut back by 12 bases and J by 0 bases. The CDR3 length is 15 residues.

This clonotype was observed at least ten times. V usage is TRBV30 and J usage is TRBJ2-5; no clear D gene. The V gene's germline CDR1 is GTSNPN and CDR2 SVGIG (reference sequence). The CDR3 totals 12 residues. The V end lost 2 bases, the J end lost 2 bases, and 6 bases lay between the germline ends. The CDR3 bases are TGTGCCTGGAGTTGGCAGCAAGAGACCCAGTACTTC. Translating gives CAWSWQQETQYF.

This chain links TRBV28 with TRBJ2-1; 11 nucleotides line up with TRBD2. V trimming: 5 bases; J trimming: 7 bases; junction bases outside the gene matches: 13. Germline CDR1 and CDR2: MDHEN and SYDVKM. The CDR3 is 17 amino acids. Here the CDR3 DNA reads TGTGCCAGCAGTCCCCCTGGGGCTAGCGGGAGGACTAATGAGCAGTTCTTC. It is translated as CASSPPGASGRTNEQFF. Together with reference TRBV28 and TRBJ2-1, the CDR3 gives the full variable domain: DVKVTQSSRYLVKRTGEKVFLECVQDMDHENMFWYRQDPGLGLRLIYFSYDVKMKEKGDIPEGYSVSREKKERFSLILESASTNQTSMYLCASSPPGASGRTNEQFFGPGTRLTVL.

This clonotype showed up many times. The rearrangement links TRBV2 to TRBJ1-5; D perhaps matches TRBD1 (6 bases). The CDR3 length is 14 residues. Germline CDR1 is SNHLY and CDR2 is FYNNEI. V was trimmed by 2 bases and J by 5 bases, leaving 10 bases between them. The DNA of the CDR3 is TGTGCCAGCAGTGAACTCACAGGGTATCAGCCCCAGCATTTT. Amino acid sequence: CASSELTGYQPQHF. Together with reference TRBV2 and TRBJ1-5, the CDR3 gives the full variable domain: EPEVTQTPSHQVTQMGQEVILRCVPISNHLYFYWYRQILGQKVEFLVSFYNNEISEKSEIFDDQFSVERPDGSNFTLKIRSTKLEDSAMYFCASSELTGYQPQHFGDGTRLSIL.

This clonotype was counted many times. The chain uses TRBV25-1 and TRBJ1-5; no definite D call. Germline CDR1 reads MGHDK; CDR2 reads SYGVNS. There are 14 residues in the CDR3. V gave up 0 bases and J gave up 3 bases, with 6 bases separating them. The CDR3 sequence is CASSEYTANQPQHF. The CDR3 DNA follows: TGTGCCAGCAGTGAATATACTGCCAATCAGCCCCAGCATTTT.

This clonotype was recorded many times. The chain couples TRBV12-3 or TRBV12-4 to TRBJ1-5; no clear D gene. This CDR3 is built from 12 residues. V gave up 2 bases and J gave up 7 bases, with 6 bases separating them. The DNA of the CDR3 is TGTGCCAGCAGTTTACCTCGGCAGCCCCAGCATTTT. This sequence encodes CASSLPRQPQHF.

The rearrangement uses TRBV2 and TRBJ1-4, with TRBD1 matching 7 bases. This CDR3 has 15 residues. Trimming at V came to 5 bases and at J to 10 bases, leaving 13 bases not matched to a gene. CDR1 and CDR2 from the germline V gene are SNHLY and FYNNEI. CDR3 nucleotide sequence: TGTGCCAGCAGTTTCGTAGGGGGCGGTGGTGGAAAACTGTTTTTT. It specifies CASSFVGGGGGKLFF.

This clonotype appeared many times. The chain couples TRBV2 to TRBJ1-2; D remains unclear. Germline lookup yields CDR1 SNHLY and CDR2 FYNNEI. Trimming removed 7 bases from V and 0 bases from J, with 6 bases in between. The CDR3 has 12 residues. CDR3 amino acids: CASNVANYGYTF. CDR3 nucleotides: TGTGCCAGCAATGTGGCTAACTATGGCTACACCTTC.

In this sample, this clonotype turned up many times. The rearrangement links TRBV13 to TRBJ2-3, with TRBD2 as a possible D gene (7 bases). The CDR3 spans 20 residues. CDR1 is PRHDT and CDR2 is FYEKMQ in the germline V gene (reference sequence). Between the trimmed V and J ends, which lost 0 bases and 4 bases, there was a span of 26 bases. In DNA form, the CDR3 reads TGTGCCAGCAGCTTAGGTCGGGGGCCAGCGGGAAGGAATGTCGCAGATACGCAGTATTTT. Its translation: CASSLGRGPAGRNVADTQYF.

This clonotype was counted at least ten times. The CDR3 coding sequence is TGCAGTGCTGGTACTTCTTACGAGCAGTACTTC. It codes for CSAGTSYEQYF. The chain links TRBV20-1 to TRBJ2-7; no reliable D call. The CDR3 is made up of 11 amino acids. The V gene's germline CDR1 is DFQATT and CDR2 SNEGSKA (reference sequence). V dropped 5 bases and J dropped 4 bases, with 9 bases sitting between them.

This clonotype was recorded many times. The chain couples TRBV19 to TRBJ2-5; weak D call: TRBD2 (7 bases). V gave up 1 base and J gave up 4 bases, with 16 bases separating them. Germline lookup yields CDR1 LNHDA and CDR2 SQIVND (reference sequence). This CDR3 has 16 residues. The CDR3 coding sequence is TGTGCCAGTAGTATAGGCAGGCGGGGGCTAGGAGAGACCCAGTACTTC. Its protein product is CASSIGRRGLGETQYF.

This clonotype was found many times. For the CDR3, the DNA is TGTGCCAGCTCTGGGAGCTCTGGAAACACCATATATTTT. This gives the protein CASSGSSGNTIYF. The chain is built from TRBV18 and TRBJ1-3; D is uncertain. V dropped 6 bases and J dropped 0 bases, with 6 bases sitting between them. Germline CDR1 KGHSH, CDR2 LQKENI. The CDR3 loop spans 13 amino acids.

This clonotype was found many times. The chain carries TRBV7-6 and TRBJ1-3, with D possibly being TRBD1 (5 bases). The V end was cut by 5 bases, the J end by 4 bases, with 15 bases between. The germline gives CDR1 SGHVS, CDR2 FNYEAQ. This CDR3 spans 15 amino acids. CDR3 nucleotide sequence: TGTGCCAGCAGCCTTAACCCAGGGCGAGGAAACACCATATATTTT. Translation: CASSLNPGRGNTIYF.

In the case of this clonotype: A much larger clone is a single base away; this may be a read error. V is TRBV6-5 and J is TRBJ1-4; D not certain. The CDR3 is 13 amino acids. The ends were cut back, 0 bases at V and 10 bases at J, with 9 bases in the middle. Germline V lookup: CDR1 MNHEY, CDR2 SVGAGI. The CDR3 nucleotides read TGTGCCAGCAGTTACTCCATCCGAGGAAAACTGTTTTTT. Protein product: CASSYSIRGKLFF.

This clonotype was recorded at least ten times. This chain uses TRBV11-2 with TRBJ2-1, with 16 bases identical to TRBD2. CDR3 length equals 22 residues. Unmatched junction bases numbered 24, after V lost 6 bases and J lost 7 bases. The V gene's germline CDR1 is SGHAT and CDR2 FQNNGV. CDR3 protein: CASSSPRQGGGTSGRGGNEQFF. Written as DNA, the CDR3 is TGTGCCAGCAGTTCCCCCCGCCAGGGAGGGGGGACTAGCGGGAGGGGAGGTAATGAGCAGTTCTTC.

This clonotype was recorded a few times. With a much larger clone just one base away, this may be a read error. The CDR3 DNA sequence: TGCAGTGCTAGAGATAGGGCGTCGTTTACCTATGGCTACACCTTC. Translation: CSARDRASFTYGYTF. The chain uses TRBV20-1 and TRBJ1-2, with unresolved D. V lost 0 bases to trimming and J lost 4 bases, with 15 bases between them. Germline lookup yields CDR1 DFQATT and CDR2 SNEGSKA (reference sequence). The CDR3 loop spans 15 amino acids.

The chain carries TRBV14 and TRBJ2-7; 11 bases match TRBD2. There are 17 residues in the CDR3. Per the germline V gene, CDR1 is SGHDN and CDR2 is FVKESK. Germline trimming cut 1 base from V and 7 bases from J; bases unmatched to any gene: 12. CDR3 protein: CASSQVPGLAGGNEQYF. DNA for the CDR3: TGTGCCAGCAGCCAAGTGCCCGGGCTAGCGGGAGGCAATGAGCAGTACTTC.

The genes are TRBV6-2 or TRBV6-3 and TRBJ2-2, with TRBD2 as a possible D gene (5 bases). Trimming took off 8 bases at V and 1 base at J, with 11 bases between the two ends. CDR1 is MNHEY, CDR2 SVGEGT, per germline. The length of the CDR3 is 14 residues. CDR3 coding DNA: TGTGCCAGCGGGAAGAGCGGGAACACCGGGGAGCTGTTTTTT. Encoded protein: CASGKSGNTGELFF.

A remark on this clonotype: Being one base from a much bigger clone, this may be a read error. This rearrangement joins TRBV14 to TRBJ1-2; TRBD1 matches 9 bases. In germline, CDR1 is SGHDN, CDR2 FVKESK. The CDR3 spans 15 residues. CDR3 amino acids: CASSHVGQGYYGSTF. In nucleotides, the CDR3 is TGTGCCAGCAGCCACGTGGGACAGGGCTACTATGGCTCCACCTTC.